This T cell receptor (beta chain) is drawn from a study of CD8 T cells in ankylosing spondylitis. Broader study findings: The clones that were linked to disease were reported to be significantly enriched in matched synovial fluid samples from ankylosing spondylitis patients. Earlier reports found some motif variants in synovial fluid and blood in reactive arthritis. Characteristic, it appeared, of ankylosing spondylitis blood was a TCR beta motif of several highly homologous variants.

About this clonotype itself: What it binds is not known.

TCR beta libraries were made by quantitative 5'-RACE with molecular barcodes. From the 5' RACE reads, TCRdb called clonotypes with MiXCR, one entry per CDR3 protein. The sample shows 90,000 to 120,000 distinct CDR3 sequences, more than 20% of them seen only once. In germline, CDR1 is DFQATT, CDR2 SNEGSKA (reference sequence). V was pared by 5 bases and J by 7 bases, with 5 bases of the junction left unmatched. The CDR3 length is 14 residues. What was sequenced was synovial fluid, either unsorted or a sorted T cell fraction (not recorded which). The V call is TRBV20-1, the J call TRBJ2-1; TRBD2 matches at 13 bases. The sequence derives from a male donor with ankylosing spondylitis. This chain's CDR3 is CSALGTSGTNEQFF. CDR3 coding DNA: TGCAGTGCTCTCGGGACTAGCGGGACGAATGAGCAGTTCTTC.